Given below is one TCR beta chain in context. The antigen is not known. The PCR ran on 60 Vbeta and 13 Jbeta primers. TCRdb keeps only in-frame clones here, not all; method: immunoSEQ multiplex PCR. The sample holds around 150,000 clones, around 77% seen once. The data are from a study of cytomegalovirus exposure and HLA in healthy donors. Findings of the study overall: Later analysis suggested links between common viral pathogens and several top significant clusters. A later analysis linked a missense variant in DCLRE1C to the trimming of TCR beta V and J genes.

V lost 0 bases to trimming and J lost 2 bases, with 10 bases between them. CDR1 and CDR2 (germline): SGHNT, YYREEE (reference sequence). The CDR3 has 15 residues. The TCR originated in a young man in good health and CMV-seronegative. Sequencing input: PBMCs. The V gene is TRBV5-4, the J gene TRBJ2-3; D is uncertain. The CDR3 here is CASSLGRRNTDTQYF. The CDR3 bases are TGTGCCAGCAGCTTGGGGCGGAGAAACACAGATACGCAGTATTTT.